One and the same sample provided the 19 T cell receptor beta chains below, sequenced in a study of cytomegalovirus exposure and HLA in healthy donors. This PCR relied on a set of 60 Vbeta primers and 13 Jbeta primers. Clones were read by immunoSEQ multiplex PCR, and TCRdb kept only the in-frame ones, dropping some. The sample shows around 33,000 clones, 85% to 95% of them seen only once. Source material: PBMCs. These TCRs come from a woman younger than 35 in good health and CMV-seronegative.

The chain joins TRBV30 to TRBJ1-3; TRBD1 matches at 10 bases. The CDR3 covers 15 residues. Germline CDR1 GTSNPN, CDR2 SVGIG (reference sequence). The trim removed 4 bases at V and 6 bases at J, leaving 9 bases unmatched. This CDR3 reads CAWTRGGTGENTIYF. CDR3 coding DNA: TGTGCCTGGACTAGAGGAGGGACAGGGGAAAACACCATATATTTT.

The chain employs TRBV10-1 and TRBJ2-7, with 13 bases fitting TRBD2. Germline-derived CDR1 and CDR2 are WNHNN and SYGVQD (reference sequence). This CDR3 is 17 amino acids long. The V segment lost 1 base and the J segment 4 bases; nucleotides outside the gene matches: 7. The CDR3 nucleotides read TGCGCCAGCAGTGAGTTTCCGGGACTAGCGGGGCAATACGAGCAGTACTTC. Translated, it gives CASSEFPGLAGQYEQYF.

The chain joins TRBV7-9 to TRBJ1-1; the D gene is possibly TRBD1 (5 bases). The CDR3 contains 15 residues. Germline assignment: CDR1 SEHNR and CDR2 FQNEAQ (reference sequence). The V end was cut by 5 bases, the J end by 5 bases, with 18 bases between. In DNA form, the CDR3 reads TGTGCCAGCAGCCCAATGGGCCAGGGCAGAACTGAAGCTTTCTTT. Protein sequence: CASSPMGQGRTEAFF.

This rearrangement joins TRBV5-1 to TRBJ2-1; 8 bases align to TRBD2. The length of the CDR3 is 14 residues. Per the germline V gene, CDR1 is SGHRS and CDR2 is YFSETQ. Losses at the gene ends were 0 bases for V and 7 bases for J; bases not matched to a gene: 3. The DNA of the CDR3 is TGCGCCAGCAGCTTGGGACTAGCGAGGAATGAGCAGTTCTTC. Its translation is CASSLGLARNEQFF.

This clone was counted between two and nine times. The V and J genes are TRBV27 and TRBJ1-2; the match to TRBD1 covers 8 bases. This CDR3 is built from 14 residues. Per germline, CDR1 MNHEY and CDR2 SMNVEV (reference sequence). V was clipped by 6 bases and J by 0 bases; unmatched bases: 3. The CDR3 reads CASRTQGANYGYTF. DNA of the CDR3: TGTGCCAGCAGGACACAGGGGGCTAACTATGGCTACACCTTC.

The V call is TRBV28, the J call TRBJ1-4; 7 bases align to TRBD1. V dropped 3 bases and J dropped 1; count of bases not matched to a gene: 8. Germline V gives CDR1 MDHEN, CDR2 SYDVKM. This CDR3 is 17 amino acids long. This CDR3 reads CASSFEGRGRTNEKLFF. CDR3 DNA: TGTGCCAGCAGTTTTGAGGGCAGGGGGAGAACTAATGAAAAACTGTTTTTT.

The chain joins TRBV10-3 to TRBJ2-7; 10 bases map to TRBD2. The CDR3 covers 12 residues. Germline CDR1 ENHRY, CDR2 SYGVKD. With 6 bases clipped from V and 6 bases from J, the junction kept 2 bases outside the gene matches. The CDR3 nucleotides read TGTGCCATCAGCGGGACTAGCGTCGAGCAGTACTTC. It is translated as CAISGTSVEQYF.

The chain has TRBV4-2 and TRBJ2-7, with 8 bases fitting TRBD1. CDR3 length: 16 residues. V lost 4 bases to trimming and J lost 0 bases; unmatched junction nucleotides: 8. In germline, CDR1 is LGHNA, CDR2 YNFKEQ. In DNA form, the CDR3 reads TGTGCCAGCAGCCCCTCAGGGGGCCAAACCTCCTACGAGCAGTACTTC. It is translated as CASSPSGGQTSYEQYF.

V gene TRBV5-1 combines with J gene TRBJ1-1; no definite D call. V lost 4 bases and J 0 bases, leaving 7 bases between the germline ends. The CDR3 is 13 amino acids. Germline lookup yields CDR1 SGHRS and CDR2 YFSETQ. The CDR3 is CASSRSLNTEAFF. Written as DNA, the CDR3 is TGCGCCAGCAGCCGTAGCTTGAACACTGAAGCTTTCTTT.

The chain carries TRBV2 and TRBJ2-1; D unresolved. This CDR3 is built from 13 residues. V was shortened by 4 bases and J by 4 bases, with 8 bases between the two germline ends. Germline CDR1 SNHLY, CDR2 FYNNEI. DNA of the CDR3: TGTGCCAGCAGTGTGGTCAGATACAATGAGCAGTTCTTC. It specifies CASSVVRYNEQFF.

The rearrangement uses TRBV2 and TRBJ2-1; 8 bases line up with TRBD1. Germline-derived CDR1 and CDR2 are SNHLY and FYNNEI. CDR3 size: 13 residues. The V segment lost 6 bases and the J segment 9 bases; nucleotides outside the gene matches: 7. CDR3 coding DNA: TGTGCCAGCAGCGAGGGACAGGCGATTGAGCAGTTCTTC. This encodes CASSEGQAIEQFF.

The chain carries TRBV6-5 and TRBJ1-2, with TRBD1 as a possible D gene (5 bases). The CDR3 runs to 13 residues. The V gene's germline CDR1 is MNHEY and CDR2 SVGAGI. V lost 4 bases to trimming and J lost 5 bases, with 11 bases between them. In DNA, the CDR3 is TGTGCCAGCAGTTCAAGTGGGGGGTATGGCTACACCTTC. Its protein is CASSSSGGYGYTF.

This CDR3 reads CASTAEVAASYEQYF. CDR3 nucleotides: TGTGCCAGCACCGCAGAGGTCGCAGCCTCCTACGAGCAGTACTTC. The gene calls are TRBV6-4 and TRBJ2-7, with D hard to call. The V and J ends lost 7 bases and 0 bases respectively, with 16 bases between them. This CDR3 is built from 15 residues. The germline V gene has CDR1 MRHNA and CDR2 SNTAGT.

The V gene is TRBV7-9, the J gene TRBJ2-1; 8 nucleotides line up with TRBD1. Germline V gives CDR1 SEHNR, CDR2 FQNEAQ (reference sequence). This CDR3 comprises 16 residues. J was trimmed by 0 bases and V by 5 bases; bases with no gene match: 6. This chain's CDR3 is CASSAQGASSYNEQFF. CDR3 nucleotides: TGTGCCAGCAGCGCTCAGGGGGCGAGCTCCTACAATGAGCAGTTCTTC.

The V and J genes are TRBV29-1 and TRBJ1-5; 7 bases agree with TRBD1. CDR1 is SQVTM, CDR2 ANQGSEA, per germline. V gave up 4 bases and J gave up 2 bases; unmatched junction bases: 8. CDR3 length equals 15 residues. CDR3 bases: TGCAGCGTTGCCCAAGACAGGGCGGGCAATCAGCCCCAGCATTTT. Protein sequence: CSVAQDRAGNQPQHF. Together with reference TRBV29-1 and TRBJ1-5, the CDR3 gives the full variable domain: SAVISQKPSRDICQRGTSLTIQCQVDSQVTMMFWYRQQPGQSLTLIATANQGSEATYESGFVIDKFPISRPNLTFSTLTVSNMSPEDSSIYLCSVAQDRAGNQPQHFGDGTRLSIL.

The CDR3 protein is CASRAGFYGYTF. Here the CDR3 DNA reads TGTGCCAGCAGGGCGGGATTCTATGGCTACACCTTC. The V and J genes are TRBV2 and TRBJ1-2; D gene uncertain. Germline CDR1 SNHLY, CDR2 FYNNEI. CDR3 length: 12 amino acids. V dropped 6 bases and J dropped 4 bases, with 9 bases sitting between them.

The chain joins TRBV5-1 to TRBJ2-3, with a possible D match to TRBD2 (5 bases). Trimming removed 0 bases from V and 5 bases from J, with 10 bases in between. Germline V CDR1 and CDR2: SGHRS, YFSETQ. The CDR3 spans 14 residues. CDR3 sequence (DNA): TGCGCCAGCAGCTTGGCAGTTGCGGGAGATACGCAGTATTTT. Translation gives CASSLAVAGDTQYF.

The CDR3 sequence is CASSVTYEYRGASTNYGYTF. The CDR3 DNA reads TGTGCCAGCAGTGTCACATACGAATACAGGGGCGCTTCCACTAACTATGGCTACACCTTC. The chain links TRBV6-4 to TRBJ1-2; TRBD1 aligns across 7 bases. V dropped 4 bases and J dropped 0; count of bases not matched to a gene: 20. Germline V gene lookup returns CDR1 MRHNA and CDR2 SNTAGT. The CDR3 loop spans 20 amino acids.

The chain has TRBV27 and TRBJ1-5, with TRBD1 as a possible D gene (6 bases). V lost 2 bases to trimming and J lost 5 bases, with 19 bases between them. Germline CDR1 reads MNHEY; CDR2 reads SMNVEV (reference sequence). The CDR3 runs 17 residues. This CDR3 reads CASSLGTGRDSHQPQHF. The CDR3 DNA is TGTGCCAGCAGTTTAGGAACAGGGAGAGACTCGCATCAGCCCCAGCATTTT.